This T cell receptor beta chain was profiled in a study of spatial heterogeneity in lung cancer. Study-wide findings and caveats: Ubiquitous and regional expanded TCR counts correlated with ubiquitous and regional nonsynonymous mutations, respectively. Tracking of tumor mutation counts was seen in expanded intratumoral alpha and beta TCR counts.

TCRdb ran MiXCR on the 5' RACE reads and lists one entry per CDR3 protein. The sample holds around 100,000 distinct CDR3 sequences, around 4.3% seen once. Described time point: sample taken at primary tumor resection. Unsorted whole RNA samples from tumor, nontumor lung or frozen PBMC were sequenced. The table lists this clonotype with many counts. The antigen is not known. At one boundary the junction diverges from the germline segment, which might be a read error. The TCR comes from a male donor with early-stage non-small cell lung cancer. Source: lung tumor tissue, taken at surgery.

The CDR3 region has the DNA TGTGCTAGCAGCTCTAGTGGCAGGGGGCCTGACACCGGGGAGCTGTTTTTT. Amino acids: CASSSSGRGPDTGELFF. The J gene is TRBJ2-2, the V gene TRBV7-7; TRBD1 agrees at 8 bases. The CDR3 runs to 17 residues. In germline, CDR1 is SSHAT, CDR2 FNYEAQ (reference sequence). Based on the CDR3 plus reference TRBV7-7 and TRBJ2-2, the full variable domain is GAGVSQSPRYKVTKRGQDVTLRCDPISSHATLYWYQQALGQGPEFLTYFNYEAQPDKSGLPSDRFSAERPEGSISTLTIQRTEQRDSAMYRCASSSSGRGPDTGELFFGEGSRLTVL.